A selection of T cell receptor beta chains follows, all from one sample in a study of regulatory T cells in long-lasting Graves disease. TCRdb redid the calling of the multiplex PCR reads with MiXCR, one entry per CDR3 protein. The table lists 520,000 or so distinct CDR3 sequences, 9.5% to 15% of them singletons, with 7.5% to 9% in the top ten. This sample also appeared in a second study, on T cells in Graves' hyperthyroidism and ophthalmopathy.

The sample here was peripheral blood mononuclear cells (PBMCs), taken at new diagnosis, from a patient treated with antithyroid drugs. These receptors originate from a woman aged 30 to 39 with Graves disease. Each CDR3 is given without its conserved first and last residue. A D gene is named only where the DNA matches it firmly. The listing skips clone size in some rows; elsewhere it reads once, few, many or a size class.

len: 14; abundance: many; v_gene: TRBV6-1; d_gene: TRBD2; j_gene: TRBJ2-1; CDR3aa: ASSPLLAGNYNEQF
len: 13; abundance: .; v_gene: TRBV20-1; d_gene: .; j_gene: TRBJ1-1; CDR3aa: SARPRRGGGTEAF
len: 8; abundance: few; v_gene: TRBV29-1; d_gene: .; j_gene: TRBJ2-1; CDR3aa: SVGRNEQF
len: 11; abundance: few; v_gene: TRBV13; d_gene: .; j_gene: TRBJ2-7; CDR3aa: ASSPQASYEQY
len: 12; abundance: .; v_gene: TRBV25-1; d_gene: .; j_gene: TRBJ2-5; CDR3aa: ASKTGSGEETQY
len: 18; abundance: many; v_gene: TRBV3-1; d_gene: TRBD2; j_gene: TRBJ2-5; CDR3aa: ASSQDMWTDRTSEMETQY
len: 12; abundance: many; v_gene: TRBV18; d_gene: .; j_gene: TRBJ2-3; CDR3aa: ASSRLGDGDTQY
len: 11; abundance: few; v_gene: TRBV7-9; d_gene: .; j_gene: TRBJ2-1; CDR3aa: ASSGVPNNEQF
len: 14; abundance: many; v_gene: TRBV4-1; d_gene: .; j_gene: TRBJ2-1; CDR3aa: ASSQDAFVRGNEQF
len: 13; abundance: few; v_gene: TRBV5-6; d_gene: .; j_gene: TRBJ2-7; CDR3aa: ASSLLRVSPYEQY
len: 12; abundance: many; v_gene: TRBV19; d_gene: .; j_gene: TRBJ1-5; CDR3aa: ASSTLYTAEPQH
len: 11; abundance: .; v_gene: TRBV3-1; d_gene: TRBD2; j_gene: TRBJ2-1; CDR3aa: ASSQVSGSGQF
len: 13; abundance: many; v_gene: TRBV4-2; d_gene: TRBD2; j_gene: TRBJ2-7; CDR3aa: ASSQEGLAGYEQY
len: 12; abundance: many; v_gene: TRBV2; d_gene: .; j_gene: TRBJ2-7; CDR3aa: ASSDPREWYEQY
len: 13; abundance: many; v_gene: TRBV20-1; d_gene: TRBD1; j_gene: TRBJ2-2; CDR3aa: SAYSPGQGNEELF
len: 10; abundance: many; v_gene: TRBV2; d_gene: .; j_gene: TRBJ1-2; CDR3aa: AGSQENYGYT
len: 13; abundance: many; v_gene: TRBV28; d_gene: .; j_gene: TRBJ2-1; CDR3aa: ASRHHTLPANEQF
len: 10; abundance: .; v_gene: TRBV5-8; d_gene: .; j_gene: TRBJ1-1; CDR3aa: ASSPDQAEAF
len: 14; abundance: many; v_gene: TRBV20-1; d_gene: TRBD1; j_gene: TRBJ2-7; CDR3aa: SARHWGEQGAYEQY
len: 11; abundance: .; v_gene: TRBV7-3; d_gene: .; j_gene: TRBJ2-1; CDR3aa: TSSLMMGNEQF
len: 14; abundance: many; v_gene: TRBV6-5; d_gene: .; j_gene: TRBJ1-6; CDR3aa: ASSYSRRRVNSPLH
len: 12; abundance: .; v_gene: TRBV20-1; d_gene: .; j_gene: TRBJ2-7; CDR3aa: SARSGDVSYEQY
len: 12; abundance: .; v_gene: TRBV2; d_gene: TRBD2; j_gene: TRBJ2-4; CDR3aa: ASRGSGKGNIQY
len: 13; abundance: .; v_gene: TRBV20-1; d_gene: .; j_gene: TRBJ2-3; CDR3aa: SAFSRWASTDTQY
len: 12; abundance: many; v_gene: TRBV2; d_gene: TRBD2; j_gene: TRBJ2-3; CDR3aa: ATIRTSDTDTQY
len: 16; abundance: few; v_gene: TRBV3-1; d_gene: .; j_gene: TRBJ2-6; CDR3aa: ASSLHSGPSAGANVLT
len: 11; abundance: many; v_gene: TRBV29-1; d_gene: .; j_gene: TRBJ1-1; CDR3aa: SVRTGDWAEAF
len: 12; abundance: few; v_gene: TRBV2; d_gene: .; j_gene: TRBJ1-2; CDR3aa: ASSEAGDPGGYT
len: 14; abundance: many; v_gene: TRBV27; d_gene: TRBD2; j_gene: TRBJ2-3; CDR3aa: ASSLAGTSGRDTQY
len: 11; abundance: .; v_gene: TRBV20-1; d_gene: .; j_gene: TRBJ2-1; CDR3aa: SASGYSYNEQF
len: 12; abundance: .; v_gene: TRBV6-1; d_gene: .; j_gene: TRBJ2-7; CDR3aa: ASSELRTGYEQY
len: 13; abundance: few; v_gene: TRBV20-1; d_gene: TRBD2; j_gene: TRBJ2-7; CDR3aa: SAQGLAGGKYEQY
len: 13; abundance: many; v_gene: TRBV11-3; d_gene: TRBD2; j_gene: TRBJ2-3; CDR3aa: ASSPTSGRGDTQY
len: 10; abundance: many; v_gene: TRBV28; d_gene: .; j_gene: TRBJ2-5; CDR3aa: ASSLFQETQY
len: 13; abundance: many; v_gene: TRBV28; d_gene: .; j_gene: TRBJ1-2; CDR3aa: ASSFQLQGVGGYT
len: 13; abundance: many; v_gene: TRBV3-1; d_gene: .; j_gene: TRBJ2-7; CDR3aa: ASSQAGSSSYEQY
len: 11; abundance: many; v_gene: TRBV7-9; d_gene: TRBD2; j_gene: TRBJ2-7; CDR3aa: ASTQAGAYEQY
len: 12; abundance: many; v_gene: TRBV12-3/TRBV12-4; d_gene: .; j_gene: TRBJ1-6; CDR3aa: ASSSRGPESPLH
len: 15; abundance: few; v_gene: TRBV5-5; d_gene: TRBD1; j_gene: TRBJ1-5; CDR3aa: ASSLTDRGRSNQPQH
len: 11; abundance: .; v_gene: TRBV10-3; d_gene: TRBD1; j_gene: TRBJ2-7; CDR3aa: AIRTDRGLEQY
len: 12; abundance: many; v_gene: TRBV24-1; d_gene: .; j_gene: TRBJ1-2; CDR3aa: ATSAFPQGHGYT
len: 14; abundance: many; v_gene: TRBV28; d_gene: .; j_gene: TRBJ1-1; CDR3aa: ASMGFRGQLNTEAF
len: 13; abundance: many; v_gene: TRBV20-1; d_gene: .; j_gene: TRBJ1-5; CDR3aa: SARTSTRSNQPQH
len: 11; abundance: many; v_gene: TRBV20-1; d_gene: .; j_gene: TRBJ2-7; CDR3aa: SARVGTSYEQY
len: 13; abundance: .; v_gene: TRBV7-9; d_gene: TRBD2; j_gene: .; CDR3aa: ASSPPGSGGIEQY
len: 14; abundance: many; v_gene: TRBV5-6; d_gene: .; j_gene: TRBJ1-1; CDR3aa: ASSPLGFDRNTEAF
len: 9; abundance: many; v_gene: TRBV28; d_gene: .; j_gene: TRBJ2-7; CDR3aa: ASSYNSEQY
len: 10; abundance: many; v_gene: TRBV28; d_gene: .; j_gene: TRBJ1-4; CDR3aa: ASSLTNEKLF
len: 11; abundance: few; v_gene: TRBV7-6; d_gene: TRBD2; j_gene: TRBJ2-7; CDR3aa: ASSAGLDYEQY
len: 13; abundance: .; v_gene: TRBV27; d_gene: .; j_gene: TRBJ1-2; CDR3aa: ASSLLGVANYGYT
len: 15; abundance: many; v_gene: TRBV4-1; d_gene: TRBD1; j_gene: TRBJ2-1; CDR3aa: ASSQGTGSTGRNEQF
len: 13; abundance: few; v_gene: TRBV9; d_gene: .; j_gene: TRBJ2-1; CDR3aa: ASSVAGERFNEQF
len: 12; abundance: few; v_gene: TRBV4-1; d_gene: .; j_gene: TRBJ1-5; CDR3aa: ASSQVLGNQPQH
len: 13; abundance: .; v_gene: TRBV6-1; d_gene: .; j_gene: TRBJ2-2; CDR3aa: ASSVQGPDTGELF
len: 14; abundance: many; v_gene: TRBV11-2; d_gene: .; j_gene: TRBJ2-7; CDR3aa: ASSRRAAQGSYEQY
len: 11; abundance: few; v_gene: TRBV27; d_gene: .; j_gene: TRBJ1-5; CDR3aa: ASSLDWGQPQH